The clone carrying this T cell receptor beta chain was found once. Primers included in the PCR were 60 Vbeta and 13 Jbeta primers. Profiling relied on immunoSEQ multiplex PCR, and the TCRdb table lists in-frame clones only, not all of them. Among fewer than 150,000 clones, roughly 80% were seen once, and the ten largest hold roughly 1.2%. These data are taken from a study of cytomegalovirus exposure and HLA in healthy donors. This TCR was recovered from a man in his fifties or sixties in good health and CMV-seronegative. Sequenced sample: PBMCs.

This CDR3 is CASRLSPRGSYEQYF. The CDR3 DNA is TGTGCAAGTCGCTTATCCCCCAGGGGCTCCTACGAGCAGTACTTC. The gene calls are TRBV12-2 and TRBJ2-7; the table's D call of TRBD1 was not tested on the DNA. TRBV12-2 counts as a pseudogene. This CDR3 contains 15 residues.